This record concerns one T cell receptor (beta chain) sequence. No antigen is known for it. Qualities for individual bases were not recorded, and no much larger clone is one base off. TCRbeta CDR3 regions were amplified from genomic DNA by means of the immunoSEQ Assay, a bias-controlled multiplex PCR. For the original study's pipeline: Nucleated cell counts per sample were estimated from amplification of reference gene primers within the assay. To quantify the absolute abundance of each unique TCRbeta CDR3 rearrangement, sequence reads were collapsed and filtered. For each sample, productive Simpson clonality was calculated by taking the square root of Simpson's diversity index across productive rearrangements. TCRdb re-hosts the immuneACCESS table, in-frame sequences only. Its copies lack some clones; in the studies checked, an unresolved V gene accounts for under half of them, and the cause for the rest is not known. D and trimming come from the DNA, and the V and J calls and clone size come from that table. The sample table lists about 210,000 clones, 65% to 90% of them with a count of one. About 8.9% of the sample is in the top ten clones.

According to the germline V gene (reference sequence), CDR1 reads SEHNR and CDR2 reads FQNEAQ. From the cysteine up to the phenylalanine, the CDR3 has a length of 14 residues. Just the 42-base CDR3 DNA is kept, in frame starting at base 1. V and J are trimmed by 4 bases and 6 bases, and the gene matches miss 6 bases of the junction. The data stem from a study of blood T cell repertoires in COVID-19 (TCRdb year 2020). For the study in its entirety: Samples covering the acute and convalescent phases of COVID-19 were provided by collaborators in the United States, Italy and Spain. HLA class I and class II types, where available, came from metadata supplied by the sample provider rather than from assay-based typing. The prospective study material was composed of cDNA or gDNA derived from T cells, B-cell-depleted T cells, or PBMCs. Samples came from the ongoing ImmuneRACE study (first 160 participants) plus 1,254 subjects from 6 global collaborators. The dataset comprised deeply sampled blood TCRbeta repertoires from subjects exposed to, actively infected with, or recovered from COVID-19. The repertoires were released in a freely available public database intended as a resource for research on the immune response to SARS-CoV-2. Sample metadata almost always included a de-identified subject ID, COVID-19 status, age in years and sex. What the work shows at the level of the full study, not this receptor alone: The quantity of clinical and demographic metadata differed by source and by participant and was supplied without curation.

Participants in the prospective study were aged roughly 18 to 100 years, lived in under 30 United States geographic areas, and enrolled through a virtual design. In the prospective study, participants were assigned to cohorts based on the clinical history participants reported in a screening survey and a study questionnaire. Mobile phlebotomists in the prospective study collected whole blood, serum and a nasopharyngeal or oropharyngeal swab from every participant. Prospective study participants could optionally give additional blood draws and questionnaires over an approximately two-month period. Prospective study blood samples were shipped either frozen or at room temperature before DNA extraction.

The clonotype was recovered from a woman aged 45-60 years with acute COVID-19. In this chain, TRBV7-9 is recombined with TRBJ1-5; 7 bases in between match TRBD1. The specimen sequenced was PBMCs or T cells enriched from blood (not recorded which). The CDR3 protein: CASSSDRDFQPQHF. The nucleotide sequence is TGTGCCAGCAGCTCCGACAGGGATTTTCAGCCCCAGCATTTT.